One and the same sample provided the 19 T cell receptor beta chains below, sequenced in a study of blood T cell repertoires in COVID-19. Produced via immunoSEQ multiplex PCR; TCRdb's table is partial and in-frame only. The sample records 490,000 or so clones, about 85% being singletons. The sequencing sample was made of PBMCs or T cells enriched from blood (not recorded which). All receptors come from a woman aged 55-69 years who had recovered from COVID-19.

The chain has TRBV10-3 and TRBJ1-6; 9 nucleotides align to TRBD1. There are 16 residues in the CDR3. CDR1 and CDR2 (germline): ENHRY, SYGVKD. V gave up 8 bases and J gave up 0 bases; unmatched junction bases: 5. This chain's CDR3 is CAISGTGLSYNSPLHF. CDR3 DNA sequence: TGTGCCATCTCCGGGACAGGGCTCTCCTATAATTCACCCCTCCACTTT.

The V and J genes are TRBV2 and TRBJ2-3, with 10 bases identical to TRBD2. Per germline, CDR1 SNHLY and CDR2 FYNNEI. Trimming removed 3 bases from V and 3 bases from J; junction bases left unmatched: 3. CDR3 size: 15 residues. The CDR3 DNA is TGTGCCAGCAGTGAGGAGCGGGGGGGGACAGATACGCAGTATTTT. It translates to CASSEERGGTDTQYF.

The chain is built from TRBV10-3 and TRBJ1-4; D is undetermined. CDR1 is ENHRY, CDR2 SYGVKD, per germline. The CDR3 loop spans 17 amino acids. Trimming removed 0 bases at V and 4 bases at J, with 15 bases between. The CDR3 coding sequence is TGTGCCATCAGTGAGTCCGAGGGCAGGTCGGTTAATGAAAAACTGTTTTTT. Translation: CAISESEGRSVNEKLFF.

The chain combines TRBV7-2 with TRBJ2-5; TRBD1 agrees at 7 bases. Germline V lookup: CDR1 SGHTA, CDR2 FQGNSA. The J segment lost 11 bases and the V segment lost 3 bases, leaving 3 bases of the junction unmatched. The CDR3 totals 11 residues. The chain's CDR3 is CASSFDRAQYF. CDR3 sequence (DNA): TGTGCCAGCAGCTTCGACAGGGCGCAGTACTTC.

The chain uses TRBV24-1 and TRBJ2-2, with 9 bases lining up with TRBD1. This CDR3 contains 19 residues. The ends lost 2 bases at V and 6 bases at J; junction bases unmatched: 15. Germline CDR1 KGHDR, CDR2 SFDVKD. CDR3 sequence reads: CATSDSRWTGESSAGELFF. The CDR3 region has the DNA TGTGCCACCAGTGATTCTAGATGGACAGGGGAGTCTTCGGCCGGGGAGCTGTTTTTT.

This clone was observed once. The chain combines TRBV5-4 with TRBJ1-2; perhaps TRBD1 as D (5 bases). Germline CDR1 is SGHNT and CDR2 is YYREEE (reference sequence). The CDR3 has 14 amino acids. Trimming cost V 2 bases and J 7 bases, with 15 bases left between them. CDR3: CASSFRLEGLGYTF. The CDR3 DNA is TGTGCCAGCAGCTTCCGACTTGAGGGACTTGGCTACACCTTC.

The count of this clone is one. J is TRBJ2-5 and V is TRBV12-3 or TRBV12-4; D is possibly TRBD1 (5 bases). V lost 6 bases and J lost 2, with 10 bases in between. The CDR3 consists of 13 residues. The DNA of the CDR3 is TGTGCCAGCAGCCCGGACACACAAGAGACCCAGTACTTC. Protein sequence: CASSPDTQETQYF.

The genes are TRBV11-2 and TRBJ1-6; D not certain. The CDR3 has 16 residues. V lost 1 base and J lost 0, with 7 bases in between. Germline V CDR1 and CDR2: SGHAT, FQNNGV. The CDR3 reads CASSLVLSSYNSPLHF. DNA of the CDR3: TGTGCCAGCAGCTTAGTGCTAAGCTCCTATAATTCACCCCTCCACTTT.

The rearrangement links TRBV7-9 to TRBJ1-1, with 7 positions matching TRBD1. Germline V gives CDR1 SEHNR, CDR2 FQNEAQ (reference sequence). This CDR3 contains 13 residues. The V segment lost 5 bases and the J segment 5 bases; nucleotides outside the gene matches: 5. CDR3 bases: TGTGCCAGCAGCAGACAGGGAATGACTGAAGCTTTCTTT. It translates to CASSRQGMTEAFF.

The genes are TRBV27 and TRBJ1-4, with TRBD1 as a possible D gene (5 bases). The V gene's germline CDR1 is MNHEY and CDR2 SMNVEV (reference sequence). Trimming shortened V by 0 bases and J by 12 bases, and 11 bases separated the two germline ends. CDR3 size: 13 residues. The CDR3, as DNA: TGTGCCAGCAGTTTATCCGGGGGGGTGGAACTGTTTTTT. It encodes CASSLSGGVELFF.

The rearrangement links TRBV4-1 to TRBJ2-3; 8 bases agree with TRBD2. Germline lookup yields CDR1 MGHRA and CDR2 YSYEKL. This CDR3 region has 15 residues. J lost 0 bases, V lost 4 bases, and 3 bases had no gene match. This chain's CDR3 is CASSPRTSSTDTQYF. CDR3 DNA: TGCGCCAGCAGCCCGAGGACTAGCAGCACAGATACGCAGTATTTT.

The rearrangement joins TRBV12-5 to TRBJ1-5; D gene ambiguous. V shed 9 bases and J shed 0 bases, with 21 bases lying between them. This CDR3 is built from 17 residues. Germline V lookup: CDR1 LGHNT, CDR2 FRNRAP. CDR3: CASRPRTRGHSNQPQHF. The DNA for the CDR3 is TGTGCTAGCCGTCCAAGGACCCGAGGGCATAGCAATCAGCCCCAGCATTTT.

The V and J genes are TRBV5-8 and TRBJ2-7, with D unclear. Trimming pared 0 bases from V and 3 bases from J, leaving 13 bases between. Germline assignment: CDR1 SGHTS and CDR2 YDEGEE. The CDR3 spans 15 residues. CDR3 coding DNA: TGTGCCAGCAGCTTGGGTTTAGCACCCAACTACGAGCAGTACGTC. Translated: CASSLGLAPNYEQYV.

The chain carries TRBV25-1 and TRBJ1-1; D remains ambiguous. The CDR3 runs 15 residues. Germline loops: CDR1 MGHDK, CDR2 SYGVNS. The V and J ends lost 6 bases and 3 bases respectively, with 17 bases between them. The CDR3 reads CASRPQAGRYTEAFF. CDR3 nucleotides: TGTGCCAGCAGACCCCAGGCGGGGAGGTACACTGAAGCTTTCTTT.

This chain joins TRBV4-2 and TRBJ1-5; D is uncertain. V shed 1 base and J shed 2 bases, with 12 bases lying between them. Germline V lookup: CDR1 LGHNA, CDR2 YNFKEQ. The CDR3 consists of 16 residues. CDR3 protein: CASSQGFQEGNQPQHF. DNA for the CDR3: TGTGCCAGCAGCCAAGGATTCCAGGAAGGCAATCAGCCCCAGCATTTT.

This rearrangement joins TRBV9 to TRBJ2-1; D remains ambiguous. V was shortened by 3 bases and J by 1 base, with 11 bases between the two germline ends. This CDR3 spans 15 amino acids. Germline V lookup: CDR1 SGDLS, CDR2 YYNGEE. CDR3 coding DNA: TGTGCCAGCAGCGGGAGAGGAGATTCCTACAATGAGCAGTTCTTC. It translates to CASSGRGDSYNEQFF.

The chain carries TRBV20-1 and TRBJ2-7, with D tentatively TRBD2 (7 bases). The CDR3 has 18 amino acids. Germline loops: CDR1 DFQATT, CDR2 SNEGSKA (reference sequence). The V gene lost 3 bases and the J gene lost 5 bases, with 29 bases spanning the gap. CDR3 sequence: CSASPFSGRGAPSNEQYF. CDR3 bases: TGCAGTGCTAGTCCCTTCTCGGGACGGGGGGCGCCGTCCAACGAGCAGTACTTC.

The V and J genes are TRBV27 and TRBJ1-6; TRBD1 matches at 7 bases. After removal of 2 bases from V and 8 bases from J, the junction contained 12 bases not matched to a gene. Germline assignment: CDR1 MNHEY and CDR2 SMNVEV (reference sequence). This CDR3 contains 17 residues. The DNA of the CDR3 is TGTGCCAGCAGTTTAGAAGGGAGGACAGGAGGATATTCACCCCTCCACTTT. Its protein is CASSLEGRTGGYSPLHF.

The chain recombines TRBV9 with TRBJ2-2, with D unclear. The CDR3 contains 14 residues. Trimming stripped 6 bases from V and 5 bases from J, with 14 bases between. Germline CDR1 is SGDLS and CDR2 is YYNGEE. The CDR3 spells CASKALPMTGELFF. The DNA of the CDR3 is TGTGCCAGCAAGGCACTACCGATGACCGGGGAGCTGTTTTTT. Complete variable domain (other parts from reference TRBV9 and TRBJ2-2): DSGVTQTPKHLITATGQRVTLRCSPRSGDLSVYWYQQSLDQGLQFLIQYYNGEERAKGNILERFSAQQFPDLHSELNLSSLELGDSALYFCASKALPMTGELFFGEGSRLTVL.